The 30 T cell receptor beta chains given below trace back to one sample, sequenced in a study of Graves' ophthalmopathy and Graves' hyperthyroidism. The authors amplified TCR beta CDR3 regions from RNA transcripts. The workflow started with a first-round RT-PCR run with HTBI primers and then moved on to a second-round multiplex PCR. TCRdb reprocessed the multiplex PCR reads via MiXCR and lists one record per CDR3 protein. This table holds 300,000 to 450,000 distinct CDR3 sequences, approximately 18% found once. The specimen sequenced was peripheral blood. The origin of the receptors is an adult woman with stable Graves' hyperthyroidism.

This clonotype occurred many times. The chain carries TRBV28 and TRBJ2-2; TRBD1 aligns across 8 bases. This CDR3 has 15 amino acids. V dropped 6 bases and J dropped 3; count of bases not matched to a gene: 6. Germline CDR1 MDHEN, CDR2 SYDVKM. The CDR3, as DNA: TGTGCCAGCAGGGGGACAGGTCTATACACCGGGGAGCTGTTTTTT. Its translation is CASRGTGLYTGELFF.

The chain employs TRBV5-4 and TRBJ2-2; D gene ambiguous. Germline CDR1 is SGHNT and CDR2 is YYREEE (reference sequence). The CDR3 runs to 16 residues. Trimming pared 1 base from V and 4 bases from J, leaving 14 bases between. This CDR3 is CASSLKVSASTGELFF. As DNA, the CDR3 is TGTGCCAGCAGCTTGAAGGTGTCAGCGAGCACCGGGGAGCTGTTTTTT.

This clonotype appeared many times. The V and J genes are TRBV20-1 and TRBJ2-7; D perhaps matches TRBD2 (6 bases). CDR3 length equals 15 residues. The V gene lost 0 bases and the J gene lost 1 base, with 13 bases spanning the gap. Looked up from germline, CDR1 is DFQATT and CDR2 is SNEGSKA (reference sequence). The CDR3 sequence: CSARDPRRGSYEQYF. The CDR3, as DNA: TGCAGTGCTAGAGATCCCCGGCGGGGTTCCTACGAGCAGTACTTC.

This clonotype was counted at least ten times. This rearrangement joins TRBV28 to TRBJ2-7; 10 positions match TRBD1. This CDR3 is built from 16 residues. J was trimmed by 4 bases and V by 5 bases; bases with no gene match: 11. Germline CDR1 MDHEN, CDR2 SYDVKM. The CDR3 is CASSPSDDRGRYEQYF. In nucleotides, the CDR3 is TGTGCCAGCAGTCCCAGCGACGACAGGGGGCGGTACGAGCAGTACTTC.

This clonotype was counted ten times or more. The chain links TRBV7-2 to TRBJ1-5; 9 bases align to TRBD1. V was clipped by 2 bases and J by 6 bases; unmatched bases: 2. The CDR3 is made up of 14 amino acids. Germline-derived CDR1 and CDR2 are SGHTA and FQGNSA. The CDR3 coding sequence is TGTGCCAGCAGCTTAACAGGGGGCTTTCAGCCCCAGCATTTT. The encoded protein is CASSLTGGFQPQHF.

Ten or more counts support this clonotype. The chain recombines TRBV6-5 with TRBJ2-5; tentatively, D is TRBD2 (6 bases). Looked up from germline, CDR1 is MNHEY and CDR2 is SVGAGI. This CDR3 region has 14 residues. V shed 5 bases and J shed 5 bases, with 15 bases lying between them. The DNA for the CDR3 is TGTGCCAGCAGTCACCTCGGGAGTAGCGAGACCCAGTACTTC. It specifies CASSHLGSSETQYF.

This chain uses TRBV28 with TRBJ1-5; 8 bases are shared with TRBD1. CDR3 size: 15 residues. Looked up from germline, CDR1 is MDHEN and CDR2 is SYDVKM. V gave up 8 bases and J gave up 5 bases; unmatched junction bases: 11. The CDR3 DNA reads as TGTGCCAGCGGACCCCCCGACAGGGGTGATCAGCCCCAGCATTTT. As protein: CASGPPDRGDQPQHF.

This clonotype was observed at least ten times. This chain joins TRBV19 and TRBJ1-5; maybe TRBD1 (6 bases). The CDR3 has 16 amino acids. V was trimmed by 3 bases and J by 0 bases, leaving 12 bases between them. Germline assignment: CDR1 LNHDA and CDR2 SQIVND (reference sequence). CDR3 amino acids: CASSMAWTDSNQPQHF. Here the CDR3 DNA reads TGTGCCAGTAGTATGGCCTGGACAGATAGCAATCAGCCCCAGCATTTT.

The chain carries TRBV10-3 and TRBJ2-2; 7 bases are a match to TRBD1. In germline, CDR1 is ENHRY, CDR2 SYGVKD. This CDR3 has 17 residues. The V gene end was trimmed by 6 bases and the J gene end by 5 bases; junction bases not matched to a gene: 15. This CDR3 is CAIRNDLNRGSTGELFF. CDR3 DNA sequence: TGTGCCATCAGGAACGACCTCAACAGGGGTTCGACCGGGGAGCTGTTTTTT.

This clonotype has ten or more counts. The V gene is TRBV11-2, the J gene TRBJ2-5; the match to TRBD2 covers 9 bases. The CDR3 is 15 amino acids. V was pared by 4 bases and J by 4 bases, with 7 bases of the junction left unmatched. The germline V gene has CDR1 SGHAT and CDR2 FQNNGV. As DNA, the CDR3 is TGTGCCAGCAGCTCCTTAGCGGGAGTGGGAGAGACCCAGTACTTC. Translation gives CASSSLAGVGETQYF.

This clonotype was counted ten times or more. The chain recombines TRBV7-2 with TRBJ2-5; 10 bases line up with TRBD2. V gave up 4 bases and J gave up 5 bases; unmatched junction bases: 7. Germline CDR1 SGHTA, CDR2 FQGNSA. This CDR3 has 15 amino acids. CDR3 residues: CASSSPSGGSETQYF. CDR3 DNA: TGTGCCAGCAGCTCACCTAGCGGGGGTTCCGAGACCCAGTACTTC.

This CDR3 reads CASSLLEETQYF. In nucleotides, the CDR3 is TGTGCCAGCAGCTTATTGGAAGAGACCCAGTACTTC. The chain couples TRBV11-2 to TRBJ2-5, with D uncertain. The CDR3 consists of 12 residues. Looked up from germline, CDR1 is SGHAT and CDR2 is FQNNGV. V was trimmed by 2 bases and J by 3 bases, leaving 4 bases between them.

This clonotype was seen only a few times. One junction end does not reproduce the germline sequence, and a read error may be involved. This sequence joins TRBV10-3 and TRBJ2-4; 8 bases agree with TRBD2. Germline CDR1 and CDR2: ENHRY and SYGVKD. The CDR3 spans 17 residues. The DNA for the CDR3 is TGTGCCATCTCTGCCAGTCGGGGCGGACTAGCCAAAAACATTAAGTACTTC. Protein sequence: CAISASRGGLAKNIKYF.

This clonotype was counted ten times or more. The CDR3 loop reads CASSPLLIHRPYEQYF. The CDR3 DNA reads TGTGCCAGCAGTCCCCTTCTGATCCACCGCCCCTACGAGCAGTACTTC. The chain has TRBV27 and TRBJ2-7; D call uncertain. V was shortened by 5 bases and J by 2 bases, with 19 bases between the two germline ends. The CDR3 contains 16 residues. Looked up from germline, CDR1 is MNHEY and CDR2 is SMNVEV (reference sequence).

At least ten counts were recorded for this clonotype. The rearrangement joins TRBV15 to TRBJ1-3, with D possibly matching TRBD1 (5 bases). This CDR3 has 15 residues. Germline lookup yields CDR1 LNHNV and CDR2 YYDKDF (reference sequence). V was pared by 0 bases and J by 3 bases, with 9 bases between. The CDR3 is CATSRDQGVGNTIYF. CDR3 coding DNA: TGTGCCACCAGCAGAGATCAGGGAGTTGGAAACACCATATATTTT.

This clonotype occurred many times. The V and J genes are TRBV29-1 and TRBJ1-2, with D possibly TRBD1 on 6 matching bases. The germline CDR1 and CDR2 sequences are SQVTM and ANQGSEA. This CDR3 is 13 amino acids long. The V end lost 7 bases, the J end lost 8 bases, and 20 bases lay between the germline ends. As DNA, the CDR3 is TGCAGCGCCGGGGGGTCAGGGGCTGGAGGCTACACCTTC. Translated, it gives CSAGGSGAGGYTF.

V is TRBV12-3 or TRBV12-4 and J is TRBJ1-1; 7 bases fit TRBD1. This CDR3 region has 14 residues. J lost 6 bases, V lost 5 bases, and 9 bases had no gene match. The CDR3 loop reads CASSRRQGGAEAFF. CDR3 bases: TGTGCCAGCAGTCGACGACAGGGAGGGGCTGAAGCTTTCTTT.

This clonotype has a count of ten or more. This chain connects TRBV7-2 to TRBJ2-7; tentative D call: TRBD1 (6 bases). CDR1 is SGHTA and CDR2 is FQGNSA in the germline V gene. Trimming took off 6 bases at V and 4 bases at J, with 19 bases between the two ends. The length of the CDR3 is 15 residues. CDR3 bases: TGTGCCAGCAGTTCCGCCGGACAGTTCCTATACGAGCAGTACTTC. It specifies CASSSAGQFLYEQYF. Supplemented by reference TRBV7-2 and TRBJ2-7, the full variable domain reads GAGVSQSPSNKVTEKGKDVELRCDPISGHTALYWYRQSLGQGLEFLIYFQGNSAPDKSGLPSDRFSAERTGGSVSTLTIQRTQQEDSAVYLCASSSAGQFLYEQYFGPGTRLTVT.

This clonotype was seen ten or more times. V usage is TRBV11-2 and J usage is TRBJ1-6, with D maybe TRBD1 (6 bases). Trimming left V 3 bases short and J 7 bases short, with 10 bases between. Germline V CDR1 and CDR2: SGHAT, FQNNGV. This CDR3 is 14 amino acids long. This CDR3 reads CASSFGQTNSPLHF. In DNA form, the CDR3 reads TGTGCCAGCAGCTTCGGACAGACGAATTCACCCCTCCACTTT.

This clonotype was seen many times. The rearrangement links TRBV13 to TRBJ2-6; 10 bases are a match to TRBD1. This CDR3 is built from 20 residues. The junction had 13 bases not matched to a gene; V was cut back by 5 bases and J by 0 bases. CDR1 is PRHDT and CDR2 is FYEKMQ in the germline V gene (reference sequence). CDR3 loop: CASSRYLGTGVVSGANVLTF. The CDR3 nucleotides are TGTGCCAGCAGCCGCTACTTGGGGACAGGGGTGGTCTCTGGGGCCAACGTCCTGACTTTC.

Many counts were recorded for this clonotype. V is TRBV12-3 or TRBV12-4 and J is TRBJ1-1; D perhaps matches TRBD1 (5 bases). The CDR3 runs 15 residues. Trimming shortened V by 3 bases and J by 4 bases, and 15 bases separated the two germline ends. The CDR3 loop reads CASSFIGGYGTEAFF. Written as DNA, the CDR3 is TGTGCCAGCAGTTTTATTGGGGGTTACGGCACTGAAGCTTTCTTT.

This clonotype was detected ten times or more. This chain uses TRBV7-9 with TRBJ2-5; 16 bases align to TRBD2. The CDR3 loop spans 17 amino acids. CDR1 and CDR2 from the germline V gene are SEHNR and FQNEAQ (reference sequence). V shed 5 bases and J 3 bases; nucleotides not matched to a gene: 6. The CDR3 region is CASSPGTSGRAKETQYF. For the CDR3, the DNA is TGTGCCAGCAGCCCCGGGACTAGCGGGAGGGCCAAAGAGACCCAGTACTTC.

This clonotype was counted ten times or more. The gene calls are TRBV28 and TRBJ1-1; D unresolved. CDR3 length equals 13 residues. The V gene's germline CDR1 is MDHEN and CDR2 SYDVKM. V shed 4 bases and J shed 0 bases, with 6 bases lying between them. CDR3 DNA: TGTGCCAGCAGTTACCTGCTGAACACTGAAGCTTTCTTT. It yields the protein CASSYLLNTEAFF.

As for this clonotype: With a much larger clone just one base away, this may be a read error. Since the CDR3 does not end with the conserved phenylalanine or tryptophan, this likely comes from a read error. V is TRBV7-8 and J is TRBJ2-5; D possibly corresponds to TRBD1 (6 bases). The CDR3 length is 16 residues. Trimming shortened V by 0 bases and J by 4 bases, and 15 bases separated the two germline ends. Germline V CDR1 and CDR2: SGHVS, FQNEAQ. CDR3: CASSLARGGHRETQYS. Here the CDR3 DNA reads TGTGCCAGCAGCTTAGCGCGAGGGGGTCATCGAGAGACCCAGTACTCC.

This clonotype was detected many times. The gene calls are TRBV7-9 and TRBJ2-7; D gene uncertain. V gave up 1 base and J gave up 4 bases, with 14 bases separating them. Germline V gene lookup returns CDR1 SEHNR and CDR2 FQNEAQ (reference sequence). This CDR3 contains 15 residues. The CDR3 DNA reads as TGTGCCAGCAGCTTAGTTCTAGAAATAGCTTACGAGCAGTACTTC. Its translation is CASSLVLEIAYEQYF.

This clonotype was seen repeatedly, ten times or more. V usage is TRBV9 and J usage is TRBJ1-2, with 9 positions matching TRBD1. This CDR3 has 15 amino acids. The V gene end was trimmed by 4 bases and the J gene end by 6 bases; junction bases not matched to a gene: 10. The V gene's germline CDR1 is SGDLS and CDR2 YYNGEE. The CDR3 sequence: CASSTKTGGRDGYTF. CDR3 in DNA: TGTGCCAGCAGCACAAAGACAGGGGGTAGAGATGGCTACACCTTC.

J is TRBJ1-6 and V is TRBV6-1, with 8 bases that match TRBD1. Per germline, CDR1 MNHNS and CDR2 SASEGT. Unmatched junction bases numbered 3, after V lost 0 bases and J lost 8 bases. CDR3 size: 15 residues. The CDR3 DNA follows: TGTGCCAGCAGTGAAGCGGACAGGGCCTATTCACCCCTCCACTTT. Amino acids: CASSEADRAYSPLHF.

This clonotype was counted ten times or more. The chain uses TRBV12-3 or TRBV12-4 and TRBJ2-7; 8 nucleotides match TRBD1. With V trimmed by 4 bases and J by 5 bases, 10 bases remained unmatched. CDR3 length: 15 residues. Here the CDR3 reads CASSYDRGPGDEQYF. The CDR3, as DNA: TGTGCCAGCAGTTACGACAGGGGCCCGGGGGACGAGCAGTACTTC.

This clonotype was counted at least ten times. The chain joins TRBV20-1 to TRBJ2-7; D may be TRBD1 or TRBD2 (5 bases each). The ends were cut back, 3 bases at V and 7 bases at J, with 19 bases in the middle. This CDR3 has 14 amino acids. Germline V lookup: CDR1 DFQATT, CDR2 SNEGSKA (reference sequence). DNA for the CDR3: TGCAGTGCTAGCGAACGGGACCCCGTGATTGAGCAGTACTTC. This gives the protein CSASERDPVIEQYF.

This clonotype was counted at least ten times. One end of the junction varies from germline; a read error may be responsible. This chain connects TRBV12-3 or TRBV12-4 to TRBJ2-4, with 8 bases that match TRBD2. The CDR3 length is 14 residues. CDR3 nucleotide sequence: TGTGCCAGCACGGGGGGGACACTGCTCGACATTAAGTACTTC. Translated: CASTGGTLLDIKYF.